In its sample, the clone carrying this T cell receptor beta chain was seen many times. Its antigen is as yet unknown. Co-extraction of RNA and DNA was performed on about 20-32 mg of unsorted bulk tissue. The data derive from a study of tumor-infiltrating lymphocytes in primary liver carcinoma. Study-level results: Overlap between tumor regions exceeded overlap of tumor with adjacent tissue or blood.

The input was 450 to 500 ng total RNA; TCR beta cDNA was made from it with a constant-region primer. TCR beta libraries came from three nested multiplex PCR rounds using slightly modified ARM-PCR. Primers for the first two PCR rounds were TRBV1-TRBV30 forward primers and a C-beta reverse primer (roughly 10 cycles per round). From the multiplex PCR reads, TCRdb called clonotypes with MiXCR, one entry per CDR3 protein. The data contain about 43,000 distinct CDR3 sequences, around 70% of them singletons. The germline CDR1 and CDR2 sequences are MDHEN and SYDVKM. CDR3 length equals 15 residues. V lost 4 bases and J 6 bases, leaving 19 bases between the germline ends.

The chain joins TRBV28 to TRBJ2-7; D tentatively fits TRBD1 or TRBD2 (5 bases each). The sequenced sample was liver tumor tissue from sampling region 2. Subset meaning: tumor region T2, inferior pole. The TCR sequence derives from a man aged 40-49 years with primary liver carcinoma and hepatitis B virus infection. The CDR3 DNA follows: TGTGCCAGCAGTTCCCCCTTGGGACGGGTCGCCGAGCAGTACTTC. Translated, it gives CASSSPLGRVAEQYF.